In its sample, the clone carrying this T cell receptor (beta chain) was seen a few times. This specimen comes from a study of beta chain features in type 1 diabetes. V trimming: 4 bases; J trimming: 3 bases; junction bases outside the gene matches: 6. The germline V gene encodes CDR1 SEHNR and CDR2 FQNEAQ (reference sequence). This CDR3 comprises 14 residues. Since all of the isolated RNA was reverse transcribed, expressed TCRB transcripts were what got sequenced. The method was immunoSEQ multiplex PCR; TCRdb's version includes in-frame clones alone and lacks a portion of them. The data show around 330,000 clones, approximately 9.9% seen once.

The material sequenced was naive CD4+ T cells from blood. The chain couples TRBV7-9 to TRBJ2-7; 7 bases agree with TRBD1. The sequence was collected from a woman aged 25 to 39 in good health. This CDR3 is CASSSRDRLYEQYF. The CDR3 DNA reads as TGTGCCAGCAGCTCCCGGGACAGACTCTACGAGCAGTACTTC.